These 25 T cell receptor beta chains share one sample of origin, sequenced in a study of T cells in Graves' hyperthyroidism and ophthalmopathy. TCR beta CDR3 sequences were amplified from RNA transcripts. Researchers ran a first-round RT-PCR on the TCR CDR3 using the HTBI primer set. TCRdb fed the multiplex PCR reads into MiXCR, producing one record per CDR3 protein. In the table there are approximately 400,000 distinct CDR3 sequences, approximately 14% of which are singletons. Sequences were obtained from blood. These receptors were obtained from a woman between 18 and 29 years old with Graves' hyperthyroidism.

This clonotype appeared many times. The V call is TRBV7-2, the J call TRBJ1-2; no clear D gene. The length of the CDR3 is 11 residues. Germline V CDR1 and CDR2: SGHTA, FQGNSA. Between the trimmed V and J ends, which lost 5 bases and 5 bases, there was a span of 6 bases. DNA of the CDR3: TGTGCCAGCAGCCGCCTGTATGGCTACACCTTC. This codes for CASSRLYGYTF.

This clonotype was detected many times. This sequence joins TRBV28 and TRBJ2-1, with 11 bases matching TRBD2. CDR3 length: 16 residues. Germline V gene data show CDR1 as MDHEN and CDR2 as SYDVKM. V shed 9 bases, J shed 4 bases, and the junction held 11 bases outside the gene matches. CDR3 amino acids: CARAVAGGPRYNEQFF. The CDR3 DNA reads TGTGCCAGAGCAGTAGCGGGAGGGCCTAGGTACAATGAGCAGTTCTTC. The complete variable domain, with remaining parts taken from reference TRBV28 and TRBJ2-1, reads DVKVTQSSRYLVKRTGEKVFLECVQDMDHENMFWYRQDPGLGLRLIYFSYDVKMKEKGDIPEGYSVSREKKERFSLILESASTNQTSMYLCARAVAGGPRYNEQFFGPGTRLTVL.

This chain joins TRBV20-1 and TRBJ1-2; TRBD1 is a possible D gene (6 bases). CDR3 length equals 15 residues. V was clipped by 0 bases and J by 3 bases, with 14 bases between them. Germline CDR1 DFQATT, CDR2 SNEGSKA (reference sequence). The CDR3 loop reads CSARDVGGADYGYTF. CDR3 DNA: TGCAGTGCTAGAGATGTTGGGGGGGCGGACTATGGCTACACCTTC.

This clonotype occurred many times. This chain joins TRBV27 and TRBJ1-6, with 8 nucleotides matching TRBD1. The CDR3 has 15 residues. Trimming at V came to 6 bases and at J to 7 bases, leaving 8 bases not matched to a gene. Germline V gives CDR1 MNHEY, CDR2 SMNVEV (reference sequence). CDR3 in DNA: TGTGCCAGCAGCATCGACAGGGGCTTAAATTCACCCCTCCACTTT. Translated: CASSIDRGLNSPLHF.

V and J are TRBV19 and TRBJ1-2; D is ambiguous. V lost 5 bases, J lost 2 bases, and 9 bases lay in between. CDR1 is LNHDA and CDR2 is SQIVND in the germline V gene (reference sequence). This CDR3 has 13 amino acids. The CDR3 is CASSYSANYGYTF. The CDR3 DNA is TGTGCCAGTAGTTATTCGGCAAACTATGGCTACACCTTC.

The chain has TRBV20-1 and TRBJ2-7; D possibly corresponds to TRBD1 (7 bases). The CDR3 is 13 amino acids. Between the trimmed V and J ends, which lost 1 base and 2 bases, there was a span of 9 bases. Germline CDR1 DFQATT, CDR2 SNEGSKA (reference sequence). DNA for the CDR3: TGCAGTGCTAGAGGCGGGACAGCCTACGAGCAGTACTTC. Translation gives CSARGGTAYEQYF.

The chain recombines TRBV20-1 with TRBJ1-1; tentatively, D is TRBD1 (6 bases). CDR3 size: 14 residues. Germline lookup yields CDR1 DFQATT and CDR2 SNEGSKA (reference sequence). The ends were cut back, 8 bases at V and 2 bases at J, with 18 bases in the middle. Here the CDR3 reads CSYEWAGVNTEAFF. The CDR3 bases are TGCAGTTATGAGTGGGCAGGGGTAAACACTGAAGCTTTCTTT.

This sequence joins TRBV20-1 and TRBJ2-5; TRBD1 is a possible D gene (5 bases). V was cut by 1 base and J by 5 bases, with 11 bases left in between. The CDR3 has 13 residues. Germline lookup yields CDR1 DFQATT and CDR2 SNEGSKA (reference sequence). CDR3 amino acids: CSARARQFETQYF. The CDR3 DNA sequence: TGCAGTGCTAGAGCCCGACAGTTTGAGACCCAGTACTTC.

This clonotype was observed a single time. V usage is TRBV3-1 and J usage is TRBJ2-7, with D possibly being TRBD1 or TRBD2 (5 bases each). Germline CDR1 is LGHDT and CDR2 is YNNKEL (reference sequence). The CDR3 sequence is 15 residues long. Trimming removed 0 bases at V and 3 bases at J, with 12 bases between. The DNA for the CDR3 is TGTGCCAGCAGCCAAGATTGGGGCGAGGGCTACGAGCAGTACTTC. Translation: CASSQDWGEGYEQYF.

At least ten counts were recorded for this clonotype. The CDR3: CASSGSRTGARKGYTF. The CDR3 DNA reads as TGTGCCAGCAGTGGATCCAGAACCGGGGCTCGGAAAGGCTACACCTTC. The rearrangement joins TRBV6-1 to TRBJ1-2, with D possibly matching TRBD1 (5 bases). CDR1 is MNHNS, CDR2 SASEGT, per germline. The CDR3 consists of 16 residues. With 4 bases removed from V and 8 bases from J, the gap between germline ends came to 23 bases.

This clonotype was counted a few times. The chain links TRBV5-6 to TRBJ1-2; D remains ambiguous. CDR3 length: 17 amino acids. Germline V gives CDR1 SGHDT, CDR2 YYEEEE. Deletions cut 0 bases from V and 0 bases from J, with 15 bases between. The CDR3 protein is CASSLVISERANYGYTF. For the CDR3, the DNA is TGTGCCAGCAGCTTGGTCATCTCGGAGAGAGCTAACTATGGCTACACCTTC.

In this sample, this clonotype turned up many times. V is TRBV20-1 and J is TRBJ2-3; D could derive from TRBD1 or TRBD2 (5 bases each). Between the trimmed V and J ends, which lost 1 base and 5 bases, there was a span of 7 bases. The germline V gene has CDR1 DFQATT and CDR2 SNEGSKA (reference sequence). CDR3 length: 12 amino acids. The CDR3 spells CSARVGVDTQYF. Here the CDR3 DNA reads TGCAGTGCTAGAGTGGGGGTAGATACGCAGTATTTT.

In regard to this clonotype: A much larger clone lies one base from this, so it may be a read error. The genes are TRBV2 and TRBJ2-4; D not resolved. The CDR3 length is 14 residues. Germline loops: CDR1 SNHLY, CDR2 FYNNEI. V was pared by 3 bases and J by 3 bases, with 9 bases between. CDR3 DNA sequence: TGTGCCAGCAGTGAGAGTCTAGGCAAAAACATTCAGTACTTC. Protein sequence: CASSESLGKNIQYF.

This clonotype was recorded at least ten times. The CDR3 is CASGTPSSYNEQFF. The CDR3 DNA sequence: TGTGCCAGCGGGACACCTAGCTCCTACAATGAGCAGTTCTTC. This chain uses TRBV3-1 with TRBJ2-1; possibly TRBD1 for D (6 bases). The V gene's germline CDR1 is LGHDT and CDR2 YNNKEL (reference sequence). V shed 8 bases and J shed 0 bases, with 11 bases lying between them. This CDR3 region has 14 residues.

This clonotype was seen a few times. The chain recombines TRBV20-1 with TRBJ2-2; 7 bases are shared with TRBD1. Losses at the gene ends were 2 bases for V and 5 bases for J; bases not matched to a gene: 5. The CDR3 consists of 14 residues. Germline assignment: CDR1 DFQATT and CDR2 SNEGSKA (reference sequence). The chain's CDR3 is CSARPTGLTGELFF. The CDR3 nucleotides are TGCAGTGCTAGACCGACAGGGTTGACCGGGGAGCTGTTTTTT.

The sample holds many counts of this clonotype. The chain links TRBV3-1 to TRBJ1-2, with D possibly being TRBD1 (5 bases). Trimming took 8 bases from V and 4 from J, leaving 8 bases between them. This CDR3 has 11 residues. Germline V gene data show CDR1 as LGHDT and CDR2 as YNNKEL (reference sequence). The CDR3 spells CASGGGYGYTF. The CDR3 nucleotides are TGTGCCAGCGGCGGGGGCTATGGCTACACCTTC.

At least ten counts were recorded for this clonotype. V usage is TRBV20-1 and J usage is TRBJ2-1; 7 positions agree with TRBD2. This CDR3 region has 12 residues. The V segment lost 7 bases and the J segment 8 bases; nucleotides outside the gene matches: 8. Germline-derived CDR1 and CDR2 are DFQATT and SNEGSKA (reference sequence). CDR3 region: CSVLTSWHEQFF. The CDR3 DNA is TGCAGTGTTCTGACTAGCTGGCATGAGCAGTTCTTC.

This clonotype was recorded many times. V is TRBV20-1 and J is TRBJ2-1; D may be TRBD2 (5 bases). The V and J ends lost 3 bases and 4 bases respectively, with 19 bases between them. Germline V CDR1 and CDR2: DFQATT, SNEGSKA (reference sequence). CDR3 length: 16 residues. The CDR3 DNA reads as TGCAGTGCTAGCCCTATCCGCGGAGGAAGGTACAATGAGCAGTTCTTC. Translating gives CSASPIRGGRYNEQFF.

This clonotype showed up many times. This chain links TRBV2 with TRBJ2-4, with D possibly called TRBD1 or TRBD2 (5 bases each). Per germline, CDR1 SNHLY and CDR2 FYNNEI. V shed 7 bases and J shed 6 bases, with 10 bases lying between them. CDR3 length equals 12 residues. CDR3 sequence reads: CASTPGPNIQYF. In DNA, the CDR3 is TGTGCCAGCACCCCGGGACCAAACATTCAGTACTTC. The full variable domain, with the rest looked up from reference TRBV2 and TRBJ2-4, is EPEVTQTPSHQVTQMGQEVILRCVPISNHLYFYWYRQILGQKVEFLVSFYNNEISEKSEIFDDQFSVERPDGSNFTLKIRSTKLEDSAMYFCASTPGPNIQYFGAGTRLSVL.

This clonotype was found many times. The chain employs TRBV12-3 or TRBV12-4 and TRBJ1-5; no definite D call. This CDR3 spans 17 amino acids. Trimming cost V 1 base and J 4 bases, with 17 bases left between them. CDR3 protein: CASSLVGSLTLNQPQHF. The CDR3 DNA is TGTGCCAGCAGTTTAGTTGGCAGCCTCACACTAAATCAGCCCCAGCATTTT.

This clonotype was counted only a few times. The V call is TRBV4-3, the J call TRBJ2-2; D is unresolved. V was pared by 0 bases and J by 7 bases, with 12 bases between. CDR1 and CDR2 (germline): LGHNA, YSLEER. CDR3 length equals 15 residues. The CDR3 nucleotides read TGCGCCAGCAGCCAAGATGGTGTAGGAGACGGGGAGCTGTTTTTT. Amino acids: CASSQDGVGDGELFF.

Many counts were recorded for this clonotype. V usage is TRBV9 and J usage is TRBJ2-1; D might be TRBD2 (6 bases). The CDR3 has 15 residues. Trimming removed 4 bases at V and 6 bases at J, with 17 bases between. Germline V gene data show CDR1 as SGDLS and CDR2 as YYNGEE. Written as DNA, the CDR3 is TGTGCCAGCAGCCTAGATCCATCGCGGGGCAATGAGCAGTTCTTC. Its protein is CASSLDPSRGNEQFF.

V usage is TRBV27 and J usage is TRBJ2-1; D may correspond to TRBD1 or TRBD2 (8 bases each). Trimming took off 8 bases at V and 5 bases at J, with 28 bases between the two ends. Germline-derived CDR1 and CDR2 are MNHEY and SMNVEV (reference sequence). This CDR3 is built from 18 residues. CDR3 in DNA: TGTGCCAGCCGCGCGGGGGGCCAGGACAGGGCCCTCCACAATGAGCAGTTCTTC. Its translation is CASRAGGQDRALHNEQFF.

This clonotype occurred many times. The chain links TRBV20-1 to TRBJ2-7; 10 bases agree with TRBD2. The ends lost 6 bases at V and 6 bases at J; junction bases unmatched: 5. The CDR3 spans 12 residues. Germline V gene lookup returns CDR1 DFQATT and CDR2 SNEGSKA (reference sequence). CDR3 sequence (DNA): TGCAGTGCCCCAGCGGGAGGGCTCGAGCAGTACTTC. This translates into CSAPAGGLEQYF.

In this sample, this clonotype turned up many times. V gene TRBV12-3 or TRBV12-4 combines with J gene TRBJ2-2; no firm D call. The ends were cut back, 3 bases at V and 4 bases at J, with 12 bases in the middle. This CDR3 is built from 15 residues. This CDR3 reads CASSLAPASTGELFF. The CDR3 DNA sequence: TGTGCCAGCAGTTTGGCCCCAGCGAGCACCGGGGAGCTGTTTTTT.